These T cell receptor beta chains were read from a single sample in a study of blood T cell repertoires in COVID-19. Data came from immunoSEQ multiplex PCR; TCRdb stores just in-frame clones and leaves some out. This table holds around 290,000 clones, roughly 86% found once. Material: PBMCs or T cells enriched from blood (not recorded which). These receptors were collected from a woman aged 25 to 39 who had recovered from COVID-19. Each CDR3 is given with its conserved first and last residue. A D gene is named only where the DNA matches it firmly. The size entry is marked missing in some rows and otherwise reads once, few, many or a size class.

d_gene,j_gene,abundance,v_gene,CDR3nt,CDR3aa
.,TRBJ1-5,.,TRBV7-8,TGTGCCAGCAGCTTAGAGCCGGGAATGATTAAGGTTCAGCCCCAGCATTTT,CASSLEPGMIKVQPQHF
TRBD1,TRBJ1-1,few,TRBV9,TGTGCCAGCAGCGAGGACAGGGGGCTAGGTGGCACTGAAGCTTTCTTT,CASSEDRGLGGTEAFF
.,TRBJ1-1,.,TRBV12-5,TGTGCTAGTGGTTTATCCCTCCCGGACAGGAACACTGAAGCTTTCTTT,CASGLSLPDRNTEAFF
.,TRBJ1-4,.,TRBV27,TGTGCCAGCAGTTTCAGCTATCGCGGGGAAAAACTGTTTTTT,CASSFSYRGEKLFF
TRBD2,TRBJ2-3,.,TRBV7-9,TGTGCCAGCAGCTTAACTAGCGGCACAGATACGCAGTATTTT,CASSLTSGTDTQYF
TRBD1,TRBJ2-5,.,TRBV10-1,TGCGCCGCCCGGGACAGCGAAGAGACCCAGTACTTC,CAARDSEETQYF
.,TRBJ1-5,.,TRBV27,TGTGCCAGCAGTTCACGTGACAGCGCTAATCAGCCCCAGCATTTT,CASSSRDSANQPQHF
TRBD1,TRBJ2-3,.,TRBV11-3,TGTGCCAGCAGCTTTGACAGGGGGCAAGGTTTAAGCACAGATACGCAGTATTTT,CASSFDRGQGLSTDTQYF
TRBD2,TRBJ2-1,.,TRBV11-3,TGTGCCAGCAGCTTAGATCTCCTAGCGGGGGTCATCAATGAGCAGTTCTTC,CASSLDLLAGVINEQFF
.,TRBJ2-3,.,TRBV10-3,TGTGCCATCAGTGAGTCGACACCCTTGGGGGGTACAGATACGCAGTATTTT,CAISESTPLGGTDTQYF
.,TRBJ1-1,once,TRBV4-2,TGTGCCAGCAGCCAAGATTACAATCGGAACACTGAAGCTTTCTTT,CASSQDYNRNTEAFF
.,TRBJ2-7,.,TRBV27,TGTGCCAGCTCCCTCGGGGAAAGGAACGAGCAGTACTTC,CASSLGERNEQYF
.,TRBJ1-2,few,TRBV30,TGTGCCTGGAGTGTAAAAACAGCGGCCTATGGCTACACCTTC,CAWSVKTAAYGYTF
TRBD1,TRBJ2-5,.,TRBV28,TGTGCCAGCAGTTTATGCTCCGGGACAGGACACCAAGAGACCCAGTACTTC,CASSLCSGTGHQETQYF
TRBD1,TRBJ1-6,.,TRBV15,TGTGCCACCAGCAGAGACCGAACTAGGGGGACAGCTAATTCACCCCTCCACTTT,CATSRDRTRGTANSPLHF
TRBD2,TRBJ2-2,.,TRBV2,TGTGCCAGCAAAACCGGGACTATCCGAAGGGAGGTCCCCGGGGAGCTGTTTTTT,CASKTGTIRREVPGELFF
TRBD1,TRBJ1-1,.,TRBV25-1,TGTGCCAGCAGTGAATGGGGGACAGGGAGGGCCGGGGCTTTCTTT,CASSEWGTGRAGAFF
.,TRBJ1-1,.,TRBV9,TGTGCCAGCAGCGTGATCGGAGACACTGAAGCTTTCTTT,CASSVIGDTEAFF
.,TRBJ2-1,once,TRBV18,TGTGCCAGCTCACCAGCAGCGTACAATGAGCAGTTCTTC,CASSPAAYNEQFF